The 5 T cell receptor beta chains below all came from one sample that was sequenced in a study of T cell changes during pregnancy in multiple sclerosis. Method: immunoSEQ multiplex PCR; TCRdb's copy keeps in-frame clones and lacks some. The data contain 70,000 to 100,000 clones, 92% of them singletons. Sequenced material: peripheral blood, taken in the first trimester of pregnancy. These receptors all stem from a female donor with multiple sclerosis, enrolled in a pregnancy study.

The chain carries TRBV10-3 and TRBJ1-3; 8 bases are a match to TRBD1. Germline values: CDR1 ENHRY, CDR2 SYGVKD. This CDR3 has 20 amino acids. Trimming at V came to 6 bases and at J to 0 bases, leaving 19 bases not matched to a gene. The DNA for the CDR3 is TGTGCCATCAGCGCAAGATTCGGACAGGGCAACTATAACTCTGGAAACACCATATATTTT. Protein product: CAISARFGQGNYNSGNTIYF.

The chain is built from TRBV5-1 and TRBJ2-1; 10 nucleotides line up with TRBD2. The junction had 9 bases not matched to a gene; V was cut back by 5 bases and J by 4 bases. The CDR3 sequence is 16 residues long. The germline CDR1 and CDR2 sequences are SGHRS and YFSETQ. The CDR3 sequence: CASSQAPSGRYNEQFF. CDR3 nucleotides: TGCGCCAGCAGTCAGGCACCTAGCGGGAGATACAATGAGCAGTTCTTC.

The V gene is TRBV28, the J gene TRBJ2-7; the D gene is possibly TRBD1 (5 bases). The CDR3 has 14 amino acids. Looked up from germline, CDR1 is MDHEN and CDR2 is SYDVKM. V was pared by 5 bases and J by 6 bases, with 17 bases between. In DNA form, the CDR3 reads TGTGCCAGCAGTAGGGGCAGGGTAAGGGGCGAGCAGTACTTC. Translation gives CASSRGRVRGEQYF.

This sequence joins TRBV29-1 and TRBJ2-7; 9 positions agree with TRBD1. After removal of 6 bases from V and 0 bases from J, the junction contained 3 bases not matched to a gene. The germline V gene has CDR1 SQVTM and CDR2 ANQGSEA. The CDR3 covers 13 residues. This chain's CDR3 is CSVGTGSSYEQYF. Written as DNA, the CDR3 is TGCAGCGTCGGGACAGGGAGCTCCTACGAGCAGTACTTC.

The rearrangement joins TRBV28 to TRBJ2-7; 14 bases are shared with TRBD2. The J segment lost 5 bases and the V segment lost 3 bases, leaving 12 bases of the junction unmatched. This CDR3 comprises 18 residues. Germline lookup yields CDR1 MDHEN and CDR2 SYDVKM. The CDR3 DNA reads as TGTGCCAGCAGTTTTAGGGGACTAGCGGGAGTTTGGAACCACGAGCAGTACTTC. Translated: CASSFRGLAGVWNHEQYF.